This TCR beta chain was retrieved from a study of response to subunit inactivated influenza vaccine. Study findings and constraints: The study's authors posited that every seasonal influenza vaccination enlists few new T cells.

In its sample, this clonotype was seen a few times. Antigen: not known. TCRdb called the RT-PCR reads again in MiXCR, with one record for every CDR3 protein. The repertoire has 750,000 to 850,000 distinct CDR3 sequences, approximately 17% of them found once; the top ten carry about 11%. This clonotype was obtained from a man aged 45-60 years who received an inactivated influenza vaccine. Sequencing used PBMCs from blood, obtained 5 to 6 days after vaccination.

CDR3 region: CASSLRHSGGAVDEQFF. DNA for the CDR3: TGTGCCAGCAGTTTACGACATAGCGGGGGGGCCGTTGATGAGCAGTTCTTC. The chain couples TRBV28 to TRBJ2-1; 11 bases are shared with TRBD2. The germline V gene encodes CDR1 MDHEN and CDR2 SYDVKM. This CDR3 is built from 17 residues. The V gene end was trimmed by 2 bases and the J gene end by 8 bases; junction bases not matched to a gene: 11.